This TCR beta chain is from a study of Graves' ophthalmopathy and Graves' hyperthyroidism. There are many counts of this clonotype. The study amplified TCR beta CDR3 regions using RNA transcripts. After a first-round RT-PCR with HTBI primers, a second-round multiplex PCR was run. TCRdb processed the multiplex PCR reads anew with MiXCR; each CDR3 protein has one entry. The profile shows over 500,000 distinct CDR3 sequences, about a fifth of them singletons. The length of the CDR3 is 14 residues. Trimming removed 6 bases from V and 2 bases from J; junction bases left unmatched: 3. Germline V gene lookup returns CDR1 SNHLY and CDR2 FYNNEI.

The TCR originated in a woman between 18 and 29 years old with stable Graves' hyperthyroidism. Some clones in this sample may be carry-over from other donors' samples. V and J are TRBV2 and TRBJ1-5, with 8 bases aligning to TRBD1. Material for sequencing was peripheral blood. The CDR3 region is CASRDRVGNQPQHF. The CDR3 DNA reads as TGTGCCAGCAGGGACAGGGTTGGCAATCAGCCCCAGCATTTT.